A selection of T cell receptor beta chains follows, all from one sample in a study of OX40 agonist ivuxolimab in advanced cancers. Repertoires were generated with immunoSEQ multiplex PCR, while TCRdb's copy carries only in-frame clones and drops some. The sample has 60,000 to 85,000 clones, roughly 94% seen once. The sample was CD4+ or CD8+ T cells sorted from blood, taken in a trial of the OX40 agonist ivuxolimab. All receptors derive from an adult with an advanced solid tumor such as melanoma, head and neck, liver or kidney cancer. CDR3s include the opening cysteine and the closing phenylalanine or tryptophan.

TRBJ1-2 TRBV14 CASSQDQRVRTPAWGYTF
TRBJ2-7 TRBV5-5 CASSLRTGTYEQYF
TRBJ1-2 TRBV9 CASSVAERQGFYGYTF
TRBJ1-2 TRBV6-1 CASSEVGVSNYGYTF
TRBJ1-6 TRBV19 CATLGGYNSPLHF
TRBJ2-1 TRBV7-3 CASSSERDEQFF
TRBJ2-4 TRBV28 CASSLRGVAGVKEDIQYF
TRBJ2-1 TRBV4-3 CASSQGLAANEQFF
TRBJ1-5 TRBV9 CASSVAGGQPQHF
TRBJ1-5 TRBV27 CASSLGGYQPQHF
TRBJ2-7 TRBV4-3 CASSPRTSGSYEQYF
TRBJ1-2 TRBV28 CASSPLGQALGYTF
TRBJ2-7 TRBV4-3 CASSQDHWGPTYEQYF
TRBJ2-5 TRBV5-6 CASSLALDRKETQYF
TRBJ1-4 TRBV6-6 CASFRGSNEKLFF
TRBJ2-7 TRBV7-9 CASSSRRQGAYEQYF
TRBJ2-3 TRBV13 CASSYLGLAGGEGSDTQYF
TRBJ1-5 TRBV7-2 CASSLLGAGNQPQHF